The 7 T cell receptor beta chains below come from one sample, sequenced in a study of blood T cell repertoires in COVID-19 (dated by TCRdb to the early 2020s). Library creation used the immunoSEQ multiplex PCR assay. TCRdb took this table from immuneACCESS and kept in-frame rearrangements with V and J called. Such tables lack part of the clones; where checked against another copy, unresolved V genes explain under half of the gap, and the rest is unexplained. This sample comprises approximately 470,000 clones, about nine tenths of them detected only once. The ten top clones hold around 0.64% of the sample. Sequencing was done on a sample of PBMCs or T cells enriched from blood (not recorded which). The receptors derive from a woman between 18 and 29 years old who had recovered from COVID-19.

The chain has TRBV10-2 and TRBJ2-3; maybe TRBD2 (6 bases). Trimming pared 10 bases from V and 3 bases from J, leaving 17 bases between. The length of the CDR3 is 14 residues. Germline loops: CDR1 WSHSY, CDR2 SAAADI. CDR3: CATGVGSGTDTQYF. The CDR3 coding sequence is TGCGCCACCGGGGTCGGGAGTGGGACAGATACGCAGTATTTT.

In its sample, this clone was seen a few times. The chain links TRBV6-5 to TRBJ1-1, with D perhaps TRBD1 (6 bases). The germline V and J ends were trimmed by 6 bases and 0 bases, with 8 bases remaining between them. CDR3 length: 13 residues. Germline CDR1 reads MNHEY; CDR2 reads SVGAGI. The CDR3 DNA sequence: TGTGCCAGCAGCGGGACACTGAACACTGAAGCTTTCTTT. It specifies CASSGTLNTEAFF.

The chain uses TRBV10-3 and TRBJ1-2, with D possibly matching TRBD1 (6 bases). The CDR3 is made up of 12 amino acids. The germline V and J ends were trimmed by 8 bases and 7 bases, with 14 bases remaining between them. CDR1 and CDR2 from the germline V gene are ENHRY and SYGVKD. CDR3 region: CAILQGTVGYTF. The CDR3 DNA reads as TGTGCCATCTTACAGGGAACAGTTGGCTACACCTTC.

The chain couples TRBV30 to TRBJ2-3, with TRBD2 identical over 7 bases. The CDR3 spans 17 residues. CDR1 is GTSNPN, CDR2 SVGIG, per germline (reference sequence). The ends lost 3 bases at V and 4 bases at J; junction bases unmatched: 16. CDR3 region: CAWSTTLGGGDADTQYF. As DNA, the CDR3 is TGTGCCTGGAGCACCACCCTCGGCGGGGGTGATGCAGATACGCAGTATTTT.

The rearrangement links TRBV2 to TRBJ2-2, with a tentative D call TRBD1 (6 bases). The V end was cut by 8 bases, the J end by 7 bases, with 17 bases between. This CDR3 contains 14 residues. Per germline, CDR1 SNHLY and CDR2 FYNNEI. The CDR3 loop is CASGGQRSGGELFF. Written as DNA, the CDR3 is TGTGCCAGCGGAGGACAGAGGTCTGGCGGGGAGCTGTTTTTT.

CDR3 loop: CASSQGDRGKAFF. The CDR3 bases are TGTGCCAGCAGCCAAGGCGACAGGGGGAAAGCTTTCTTT. The genes are TRBV3-1 (or the pseudogene TRBV3-2) and TRBJ1-1, with 9 bases lining up with TRBD1. The germline V gene encodes CDR1 LGHDT and CDR2 YNNKEL (reference sequence). Germline trimming cut 1 base from V and 9 bases from J; bases unmatched to any gene: 3. This CDR3 has 13 amino acids.

The chain has TRBV27 and TRBJ1-2; the D gene is possibly TRBD1 (5 bases). This CDR3 has 15 residues. V shed 6 bases and J shed 3 bases, with 17 bases lying between them. The germline gives CDR1 MNHEY, CDR2 SMNVEV (reference sequence). CDR3: CASRQGGGEDYGYTF. DNA for the CDR3: TGTGCCAGCAGGCAGGGTGGAGGGGAAGACTATGGCTACACCTTC.